The 31 T cell receptor beta chains in this list originate from one sample, sequenced in a study of T-cell memory formation after mild COVID-19. A single record per CDR3 protein comes from TCRdb applying MiXCR to the 5' RACE reads. The top ten hold around 9% of the sample, which has fewer than 450,000 distinct CDR3 sequences, roughly 26% seen once. The sample comprised PBMCs or a T cell subset sorted from them (not recorded which). The receptors shown here come from an adult woman who had mild COVID-19 (a few samples of this study predate the infection). Cell type and time point are not known.

This chain uses TRBV12-3 or TRBV12-4 with TRBJ1-4; 11 bases are a match to TRBD1. Trimming at V came to 8 bases and at J to 8 bases, leaving 10 bases not matched to a gene. The CDR3 loop spans 15 amino acids. This CDR3 reads CASSTAGTGGEKLFF. Here the CDR3 DNA reads TGTGCCAGCTCGACCGCCGGGACAGGGGGAGAAAAACTGTTTTTT.

CDR3 amino acids: CASSLATAWEEGYTF. The DNA for the CDR3 is TGTGCCAGCAGCTTAGCCACAGCATGGGAGGAGGGCTACACCTTC. The V and J genes are TRBV7-2 and TRBJ1-2; D is undetermined. Between the trimmed V and J ends, which lost 0 bases and 8 bases, there was a span of 16 bases. The CDR3 is 15 amino acids. The germline V gene encodes CDR1 SGHTA and CDR2 FQGNSA.

This clonotype was found a few times. The chain employs TRBV4-1 and TRBJ2-3; the match to TRBD2 covers 10 bases. Germline V CDR1 and CDR2: MGHRA, YSYEKL. The CDR3 consists of 18 residues. Trimming at V came to 8 bases and at J to 5 bases, leaving 19 bases not matched to a gene. The CDR3, as DNA: TGCGCCAGCCGGCTTGGCCCTAAGCGGGGGGGCCAGGTAGATACGCAGTATTTT. This sequence encodes CASRLGPKRGGQVDTQYF.

Comments on this clonotype: The junction departs from germline at one end; a sequencing error may be responsible. This rearrangement joins TRBV5-6 to TRBJ1-6, with a weak D call TRBD1 (5 bases). Germline lookup yields CDR1 SGHDT and CDR2 YYEEEE. The CDR3 has 15 residues. The CDR3 protein is CASSLKWGWNSPLNF. CDR3 nucleotide sequence: TGTGCCAGCAGCTTGAAGTGGGGGTGGAATTCACCCCTCAACTTT.

In its sample, this clonotype was seen a few times. The rearrangement joins TRBV20-1 to TRBJ2-7; the D is unclear. Germline V lookup: CDR1 DFQATT, CDR2 SNEGSKA (reference sequence). CDR3 length: 13 amino acids. V lost 2 bases and J 0 bases, leaving 8 bases between the germline ends. For the CDR3, the DNA is TGCAGTGCTAGACCCGGGTTCTCCTACGAGCAGTACTTC. Amino acids: CSARPGFSYEQYF.

This chain connects TRBV6-6 to TRBJ2-3; 12 bases agree with TRBD2. V trimming: 6 bases; J trimming: 1 base; junction bases outside the gene matches: 11. Germline V CDR1 and CDR2: MNHNY, SVGAGI (reference sequence). The CDR3 spans 18 residues. The CDR3 spells CASRDRTSGIGGTDTQYF. CDR3 sequence (DNA): TGTGCCAGCAGAGACCGGACTAGCGGGATAGGGGGCACAGATACGCAGTATTTT.

This clonotype appeared a few times. The junction differs from germline at one of its ends, possibly a read error. The chain couples TRBV7-9 to TRBJ1-2; D gene unclear. This CDR3 comprises 8 residues. Germline V gene sequence: CDR1 SEHNR, CDR2 FQNEAQ (reference sequence). DNA of the CDR3: TGTGCCAGCAGCTTGCCCAACTTC. Amino acid sequence: CASSLPNF.

The V call is TRBV5-1, the J call TRBJ1-5; D is possibly TRBD1 (5 bases). There are 15 residues in the CDR3. In germline, CDR1 is SGHRS, CDR2 YFSETQ. V lost 4 bases to trimming and J lost 3 bases, with 14 bases between them. The CDR3 bases are TGCGCCAGCAGCCCAAACGGGGCTTCCAATCAGCCCCAGCATTTT. Protein product: CASSPNGASNQPQHF.

J is TRBJ2-1 and V is TRBV5-1, with a possible D match to TRBD2 (5 bases). This CDR3 has 13 amino acids. CDR1 is SGHRS and CDR2 is YFSETQ in the germline V gene. Trimming removed 3 bases from V and 9 bases from J, with 13 bases in between. The CDR3 loop is CASSSRPGIEQFF. The CDR3 DNA reads TGCGCCAGCAGCTCCCGCCCGGGAATTGAGCAGTTCTTC.

About this clonotype itself: A read error may account for a junction end that differs from germline. This chain connects TRBV5-6 to TRBJ2-7; D is perhaps TRBD2 (7 bases). CDR1 is SGHDT, CDR2 YYEEEE, per germline. CDR3 length: 15 amino acids. As DNA, the CDR3 is TGTGCAAGCAGCCCGGACACAGGGACTACCTACGAGCAGTACTTC. Translation: CASSPDTGTTYEQYF.

V is TRBV24-1 and J is TRBJ2-2; D gene ambiguous. Germline assignment: CDR1 KGHDR and CDR2 SFDVKD. Trimming stripped 9 bases from V and 1 base from J, with 2 bases between. This CDR3 contains 11 residues. As DNA, the CDR3 is TGTGCCACCCAGAACACCGGGGAGCTGTTTTTT. It translates to CATQNTGELFF.

This chain connects TRBV5-1 to TRBJ1-1; D remains ambiguous. V dropped 6 bases and J dropped 1 base, with 13 bases sitting between them. The CDR3 extends over 14 amino acids. Germline CDR1 is SGHRS and CDR2 is YFSETQ. The CDR3 coding sequence is TGCGCCAGCATCCACGACACTTCGAACACTGAAGCTTTCTTT. This translates into CASIHDTSNTEAFF. Full variable domain (outside the CDR3, taken from reference TRBV5-1 and TRBJ1-1): KAGVTQTPRYLIKTRGQQVTLSCSPISGHRSVSWYQQTPGQGLQFLFEYFSETQRNKGNFPGRFSGRQFSNSRSEMNVSTLELGDSALYLCASIHDTSNTEAFFGQGTRLTVV.

The chain has TRBV20-1 and TRBJ1-6, with TRBD1 as a possible D gene (6 bases). V was pared by 3 bases and J by 6 bases, with 9 bases between. The germline CDR1 and CDR2 sequences are DFQATT and SNEGSKA (reference sequence). The CDR3 loop spans 13 amino acids. This chain's CDR3 is CSARGHSNSPLHF. In nucleotides, the CDR3 is TGCAGTGCTAGGGGACACTCTAATTCACCCCTCCACTTT.

This clonotype has just a few counts. The chain is built from TRBV6-6 and TRBJ2-3; the D is unclear. Trimming pared 7 bases from V and 2 bases from J, leaving 10 bases between. The CDR3 covers 13 residues. Per the germline V gene, CDR1 is MNHNY and CDR2 is SVGAGI (reference sequence). CDR3 protein: CASTYGHTDTQYF. Written as DNA, the CDR3 is TGTGCCAGCACCTACGGCCACACAGATACGCAGTATTTT.

This clonotype was detected only a few times. The chain uses TRBV7-2 and TRBJ1-4; D uncertain. CDR3 length: 15 amino acids. From germline, CDR1 is SGHTA and CDR2 FQGNSA. The V end lost 3 bases, the J end lost 0 bases, and 8 bases lay between the germline ends. The DNA for the CDR3 is TGTGCCAGCAGCTTCCAGTCAGCAACTAATGAAAAACTGTTTTTT. This translates into CASSFQSATNEKLFF.

This clonotype was counted between two and nine times. The J gene is TRBJ2-3, the V gene TRBV7-2; 7 positions agree with TRBD1. The CDR3 runs to 15 residues. The trim removed 5 bases at V and 3 bases at J, leaving 8 bases unmatched. In germline, CDR1 is SGHTA, CDR2 FQGNSA. This chain's CDR3 is CASSPFPGGTDTQYF. The CDR3 DNA reads as TGTGCCAGCAGCCCCTTCCCAGGGGGAACAGATACGCAGTATTTT.

The CDR3 coding sequence is TGTGCCAGCAACAGGGCCGACACCGGGGAGCTGTTTTTT. As protein: CASNRADTGELFF. The chain links TRBV2 to TRBJ2-2, with D tentatively TRBD1 (6 bases). V dropped 7 bases and J dropped 3 bases, with 9 bases sitting between them. CDR1 is SNHLY, CDR2 FYNNEI, per germline. This CDR3 has 13 residues.

The chain carries TRBV2 and TRBJ1-4; D unclear. V lost 6 bases to trimming and J lost 8 bases, with 16 bases between them. Germline CDR1 SNHLY, CDR2 FYNNEI. This CDR3 is built from 14 residues. CDR3 sequence reads: CASSRGSWEEKLFF. Written as DNA, the CDR3 is TGTGCCAGCAGCCGAGGCTCGTGGGAAGAAAAACTGTTTTTT.

The chain employs TRBV7-2 and TRBJ2-5; 8 nucleotides agree with TRBD1. The CDR3 is 14 residues long. From germline, CDR1 is SGHTA and CDR2 FQGNSA. V lost 6 bases to trimming and J lost 2 bases; unmatched junction nucleotides: 5. CDR3 sequence (DNA): TGTGCCAGCAGAATAAGACAGGGGCAAGAGACCCAGTACTTC. This encodes CASRIRQGQETQYF.

The chain carries TRBV7-2 and TRBJ1-1; possible D gene TRBD1, 5 bases. The CDR3 is 15 residues long. V lost 4 bases, J lost 1 base, and 13 bases lay in between. The germline V gene has CDR1 SGHTA and CDR2 FQGNSA. The CDR3 protein is CASSYAGMGNTEAFF. The CDR3 coding sequence is TGTGCCAGCAGCTACGCAGGGATGGGGAACACTGAAGCTTTCTTT.

This clonotype has a handful of counts. In DNA form, the CDR3 reads TGCGCCAGCAGCTTGGCGCGAGGGGGGTCTACTAGCGGGGCAAACACAGATACGCAGTATTTT. Residues: CASSLARGGSTSGANTDTQYF. The V call is TRBV5-1, the J call TRBJ2-3, with 10 nucleotides matching TRBD2. J gave up 2 bases and V 0 bases, and 18 bases lay outside the gene matches. Germline V gene data show CDR1 as SGHRS and CDR2 as YFSETQ. The CDR3 has 21 residues.

This clonotype has more than one count but fewer than ten. V usage is TRBV4-2 and J usage is TRBJ1-5; D is undetermined. The CDR3 length is 15 residues. The V gene's germline CDR1 is LGHNA and CDR2 YNFKEQ. Trimming took off 1 base at V and 5 bases at J, with 12 bases between the two ends. This CDR3 is CASSQVGEGDQPQHF. For the CDR3, the DNA is TGTGCCAGCAGCCAAGTCGGGGAGGGAGATCAGCCCCAGCATTTT.

This clonotype has only a few counts. This sequence joins TRBV6-2 or TRBV6-3 and TRBJ2-1; D uncertain. Looked up from germline, CDR1 is MNHEY and CDR2 is SVGEGT. V was trimmed by 2 bases and J by 0 bases, leaving 8 bases between them. The CDR3 contains 15 residues. CDR3 region: CASSYKESSYNEQFF. The CDR3 DNA is TGTGCCAGCAGTTACAAGGAGTCCTCCTACAATGAGCAGTTCTTC.

This clonotype was recorded a few times. CDR3 region: CASSLALFGTETQYF. Written as DNA, the CDR3 is TGTGCCAGCAGCTTAGCCCTCTTCGGGACGGAGACCCAGTACTTC. This chain joins TRBV7-9 and TRBJ2-5; D tentatively fits TRBD1 or TRBD2 (5 bases each). Between the trimmed V and J ends, which lost 0 bases and 5 bases, there was a span of 13 bases. Germline loops: CDR1 SEHNR, CDR2 FQNEAQ (reference sequence). This CDR3 spans 15 amino acids. The variable domain in full, with the rest retrieved from reference TRBV7-9 and TRBJ2-5, is DTGVSQNPRHKITKRGQNVTFRCDPISEHNRLYWYRQTLGQGPEFLTYFQNEAQLEKSRLLSDRFSAERPKGSFSTLEIQRTEQGDSAMYLCASSLALFGTETQYFGPGTRLLVL.

CDR3 protein: CATRLSTGELFF. The CDR3 DNA follows: TGTGCCACCCGTTTAAGCACCGGGGAGCTGTTTTTT. This chain links TRBV7-3 with TRBJ2-2; D remains ambiguous. The V gene's germline CDR1 is SGHTA and CDR2 FQGTGA. The CDR3 runs 12 residues. The V and J ends lost 10 bases and 4 bases respectively, with 10 bases between them.

This CDR3 is CASSQEQGLVGSGELFF. CDR3 in DNA: TGCGCCAGCAGCCAAGAACAGGGGCTAGTGGGTTCCGGGGAGCTGTTTTTT. The gene calls are TRBV4-3 and TRBJ2-2; 7 bases align to TRBD1. CDR3 length: 17 residues. V shed 0 bases, J shed 6 bases, and the junction held 10 bases outside the gene matches. Germline lookup yields CDR1 LGHNA and CDR2 YSLEER.

In this sample, this clonotype turned up a few times. The chain carries TRBV14 and TRBJ2-1, with 9 bases lining up with TRBD2. The CDR3 length is 15 residues. CDR1 and CDR2 from the germline V gene are SGHDN and FVKESK. Trimming took 2 bases from V and 3 from J; bases not matched to a gene: 2. The CDR3 bases are TGTGCCAGCAGCCAAATAGCGGGGGACTACAATGAGCAGTTCTTC. It translates to CASSQIAGDYNEQFF.

The chain uses TRBV24-1 and TRBJ2-5; 9 nucleotides match TRBD1. Germline V gene data show CDR1 as KGHDR and CDR2 as SFDVKD. Trimming cost V 10 bases and J 4 bases; bases outside gene matches: 15. CDR3 size: 16 residues. The CDR3 spells CATSPGQGPLVETQYF. DNA of the CDR3: TGTGCCACATCGCCGGGACAGGGACCTCTTGTAGAGACCCAGTACTTC.

The sample holds a few counts of this clonotype. The J gene is TRBJ2-3, the V gene TRBV29-1; D is uncertain. This CDR3 spans 13 amino acids. Germline V gives CDR1 SQVTM, CDR2 ANQGSEA. Deletions cut 4 bases from V and 1 base from J, with 9 bases between. The CDR3 nucleotides read TGCAGCGTTGGGCTCTCGGGCACAGATACGCAGTATTTT. Translating it yields CSVGLSGTDTQYF.

This sequence joins TRBV7-2 and TRBJ2-7; D is ambiguous. The CDR3 spans 13 residues. Between the trimmed V and J ends, which lost 5 bases and 0 bases, there was a span of 8 bases. The germline CDR1 and CDR2 sequences are SGHTA and FQGNSA. This CDR3 reads CASSPWSSYEQYF. DNA of the CDR3: TGTGCCAGCAGCCCGTGGTCCTCCTACGAGCAGTACTTC. Variable domain in full (rest from reference TRBV7-2 and TRBJ2-7): GAGVSQSPSNKVTEKGKDVELRCDPISGHTALYWYRQSLGQGLEFLIYFQGNSAPDKSGLPSDRFSAERTGGSVSTLTIQRTQQEDSAVYLCASSPWSSYEQYFGPGTRLTVT.

The chain links TRBV9 to TRBJ2-7, with a tentative D call TRBD1 (5 bases). CDR1 SGDLS and CDR2 YYNGEE come from the germline V gene. The CDR3 runs to 16 residues. V dropped 4 bases and J dropped 2 bases, with 19 bases sitting between them. The CDR3 DNA sequence: TGTGCCAGCAGCCCATCAGGGTCCCTGTACGCCTACGAGCAGTACTTC. Translating gives CASSPSGSLYAYEQYF.